Listed here is a single T cell receptor (beta chain). The source of the sample is a study of blood T cell repertoires in COVID-19. Sequenced by immunoSEQ multiplex PCR; TCRdb stores in-frame clones only, minus some. Here the sample spans about 130,000 clones, about 85% being singletons. Sequenced sample: peripheral blood. This sequence was found in a woman at least 80 years old with COVID-19, enrolled during active disease.

The CDR3 region is CASSQVFSYNEQFF. The CDR3, as DNA: TGTGCCAGCAGCCAGGTGTTCTCCTACAATGAGCAGTTCTTC. The chain couples TRBV7-2 to TRBJ2-1, with D unresolved. The V and J ends lost 5 bases and 0 bases respectively, with 8 bases between them. Germline V lookup: CDR1 SGHTA, CDR2 FQGNSA. This CDR3 is built from 14 residues.